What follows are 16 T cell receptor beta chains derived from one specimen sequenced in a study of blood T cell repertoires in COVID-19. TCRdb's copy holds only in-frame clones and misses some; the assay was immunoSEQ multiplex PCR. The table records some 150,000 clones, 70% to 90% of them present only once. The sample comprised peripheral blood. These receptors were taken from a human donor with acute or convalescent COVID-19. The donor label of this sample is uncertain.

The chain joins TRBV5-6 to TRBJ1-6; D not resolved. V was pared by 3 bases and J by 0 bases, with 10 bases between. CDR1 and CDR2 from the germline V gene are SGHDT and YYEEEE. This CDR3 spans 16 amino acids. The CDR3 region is CASSSAASSYNSPLHF. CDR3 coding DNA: TGTGCCAGCAGCTCCGCGGCCAGCTCCTATAATTCACCCCTCCACTTT.

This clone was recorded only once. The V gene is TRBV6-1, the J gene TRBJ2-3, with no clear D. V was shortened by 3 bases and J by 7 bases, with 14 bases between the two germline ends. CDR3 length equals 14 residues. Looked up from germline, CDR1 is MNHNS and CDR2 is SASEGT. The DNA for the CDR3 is TGTGCCAGCAGTGAGGGCCAGCTCACGAATACGCAGTATTTT. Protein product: CASSEGQLTNTQYF.

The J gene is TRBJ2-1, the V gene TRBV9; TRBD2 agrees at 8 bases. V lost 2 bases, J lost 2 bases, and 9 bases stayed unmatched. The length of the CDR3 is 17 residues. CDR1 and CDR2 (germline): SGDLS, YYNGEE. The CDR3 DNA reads TGTGCCAGCAGCGTTTCGACGGGGGGGCCCCCCTACAATGAGCAGTTCTTC. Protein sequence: CASSVSTGGPPYNEQFF.

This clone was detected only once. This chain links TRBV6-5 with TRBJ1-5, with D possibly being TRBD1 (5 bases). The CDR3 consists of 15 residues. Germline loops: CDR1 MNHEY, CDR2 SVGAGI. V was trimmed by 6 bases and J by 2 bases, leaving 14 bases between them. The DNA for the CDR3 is TGTGCCAGCAGCACGGGGGGGAAGGGCAATCAGCCCCAGCATTTT. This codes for CASSTGGKGNQPQHF.

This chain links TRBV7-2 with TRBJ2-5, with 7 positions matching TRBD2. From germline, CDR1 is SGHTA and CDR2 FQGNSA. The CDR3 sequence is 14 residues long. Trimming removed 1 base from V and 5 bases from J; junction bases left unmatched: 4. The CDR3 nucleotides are TGTGCCAGCAGCTTAGAGGGAGGGGATGAGACCCAGTACTTC. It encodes CASSLEGGDETQYF.

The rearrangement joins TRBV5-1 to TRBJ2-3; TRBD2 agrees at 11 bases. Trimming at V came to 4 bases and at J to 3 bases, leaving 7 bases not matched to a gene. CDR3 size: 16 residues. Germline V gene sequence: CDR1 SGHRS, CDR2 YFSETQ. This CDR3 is CASSRLAGGLTDTQYF. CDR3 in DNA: TGCGCCAGCAGCCGTTTAGCGGGAGGGTTAACAGATACGCAGTATTTT.

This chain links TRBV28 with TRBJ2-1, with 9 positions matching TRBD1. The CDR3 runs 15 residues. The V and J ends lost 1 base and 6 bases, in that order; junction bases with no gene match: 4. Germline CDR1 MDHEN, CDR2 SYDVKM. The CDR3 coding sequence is TGTGCCAGCAGTTTATTACAGGGGGCTGTCAATGAGCAGTTCTTC. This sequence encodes CASSLLQGAVNEQFF.

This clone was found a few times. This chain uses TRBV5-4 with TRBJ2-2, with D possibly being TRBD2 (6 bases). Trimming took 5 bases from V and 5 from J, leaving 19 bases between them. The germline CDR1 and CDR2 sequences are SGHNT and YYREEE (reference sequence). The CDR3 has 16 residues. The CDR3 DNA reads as TGTGCCAGCAGTACCAGACTAGGGCGGGAAACCGGGGAGCTGTTTTTT. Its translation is CASSTRLGRETGELFF.

The CDR3 DNA sequence: TGTGCCAGCGCCGTGAGGAGCTCCTACAATGAGCAGTTCTTC. Residues: CASAVRSSYNEQFF. The chain combines TRBV6-5 with TRBJ2-1; D is uncertain. The CDR3 spans 14 residues. Germline values: CDR1 MNHEY, CDR2 SVGAGI. Trimming took off 8 bases at V and 0 bases at J, with 11 bases between the two ends.

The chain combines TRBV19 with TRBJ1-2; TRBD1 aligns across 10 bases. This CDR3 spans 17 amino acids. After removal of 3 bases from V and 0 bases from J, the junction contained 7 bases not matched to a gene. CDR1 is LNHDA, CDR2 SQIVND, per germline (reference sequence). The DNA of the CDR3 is TGTGCCAGTAGTATTAGCGACAGGGGGCGAACTAACTATGGCTACACCTTC. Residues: CASSISDRGRTNYGYTF.

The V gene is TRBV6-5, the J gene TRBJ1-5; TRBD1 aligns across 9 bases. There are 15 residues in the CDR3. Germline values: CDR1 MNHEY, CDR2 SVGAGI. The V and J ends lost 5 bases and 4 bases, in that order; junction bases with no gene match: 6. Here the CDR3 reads CASSQQGAGNQPQHF. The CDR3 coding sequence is TGTGCCAGCAGTCAACAGGGGGCGGGGAATCAGCCCCAGCATTTT.

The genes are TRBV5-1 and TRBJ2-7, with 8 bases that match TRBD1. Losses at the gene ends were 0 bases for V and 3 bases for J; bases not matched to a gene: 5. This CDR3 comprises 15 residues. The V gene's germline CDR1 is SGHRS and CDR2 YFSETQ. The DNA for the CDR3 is TGCGCCAGCAGCTTGGTTCAGGGGGCGGTCTACGAGCAGTACTTC. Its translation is CASSLVQGAVYEQYF.

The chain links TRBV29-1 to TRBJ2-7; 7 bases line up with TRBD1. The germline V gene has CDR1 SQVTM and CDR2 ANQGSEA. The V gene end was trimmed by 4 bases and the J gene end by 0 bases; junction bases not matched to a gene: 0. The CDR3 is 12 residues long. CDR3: CSVGDSSYEQYF. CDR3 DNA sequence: TGCAGCGTTGGGGACAGCTCCTACGAGCAGTACTTC.

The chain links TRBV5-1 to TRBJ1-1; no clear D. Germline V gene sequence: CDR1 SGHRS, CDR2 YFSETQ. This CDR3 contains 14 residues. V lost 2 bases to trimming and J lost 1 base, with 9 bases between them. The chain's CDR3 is CASSFSVSNTEAFF. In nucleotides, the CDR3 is TGCGCCAGCAGCTTTTCAGTTTCGAACACTGAAGCTTTCTTT.

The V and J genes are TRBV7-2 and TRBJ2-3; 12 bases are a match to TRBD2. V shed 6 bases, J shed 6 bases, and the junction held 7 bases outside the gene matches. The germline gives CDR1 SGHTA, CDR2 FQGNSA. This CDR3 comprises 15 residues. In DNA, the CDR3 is TGTGCCAGCAGAAAGGGACTAGCGGGTTTGGATACGCAGTATTTT. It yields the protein CASRKGLAGLDTQYF.

CDR3 sequence reads: CASSPSGARFDEQFF. The CDR3 DNA is TGTGCCAGCAGCCCCAGCGGGGCCAGATTCGATGAGCAGTTCTTC. The V gene is TRBV21-1, the J gene TRBJ2-1; TRBD2, as called in the table, went unchecked against the DNA. TRBV21-1 is noted as a pseudogene. The CDR3 runs 15 residues.